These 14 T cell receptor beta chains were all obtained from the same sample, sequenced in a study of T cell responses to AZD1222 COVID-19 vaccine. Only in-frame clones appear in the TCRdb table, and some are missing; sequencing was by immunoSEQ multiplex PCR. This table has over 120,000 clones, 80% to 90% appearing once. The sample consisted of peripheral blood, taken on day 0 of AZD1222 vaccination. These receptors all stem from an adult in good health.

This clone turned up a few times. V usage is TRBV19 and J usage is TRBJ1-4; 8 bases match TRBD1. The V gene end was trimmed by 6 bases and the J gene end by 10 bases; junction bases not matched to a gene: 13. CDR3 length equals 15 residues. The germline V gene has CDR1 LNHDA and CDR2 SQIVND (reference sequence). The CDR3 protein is CASRGGDRQLGKLFF. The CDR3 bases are TGTGCCAGTAGGGGGGGGGACAGGCAACTTGGAAAACTGTTTTTT.

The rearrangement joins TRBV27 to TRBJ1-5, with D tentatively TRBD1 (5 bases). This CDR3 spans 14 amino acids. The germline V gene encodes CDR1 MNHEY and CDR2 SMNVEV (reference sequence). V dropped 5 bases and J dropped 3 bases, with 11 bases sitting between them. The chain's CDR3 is CASSHLGTNQPQHF. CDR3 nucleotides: TGTGCCAGCAGTCACCTCGGGACCAATCAGCCCCAGCATTTT.

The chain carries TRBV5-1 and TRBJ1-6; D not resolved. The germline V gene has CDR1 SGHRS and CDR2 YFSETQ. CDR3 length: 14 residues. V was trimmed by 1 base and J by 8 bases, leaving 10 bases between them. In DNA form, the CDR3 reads TGCGCCAGCAGCTTGACAGTCTCCTATTCACCCCTCCACTTT. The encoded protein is CASSLTVSYSPLHF.

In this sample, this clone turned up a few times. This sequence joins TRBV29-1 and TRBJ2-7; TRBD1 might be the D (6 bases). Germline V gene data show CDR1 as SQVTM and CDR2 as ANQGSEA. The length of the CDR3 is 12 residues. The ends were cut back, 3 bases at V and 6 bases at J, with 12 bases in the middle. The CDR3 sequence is CSVELGGAEQYF. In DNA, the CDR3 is TGCAGCGTTGAGCTAGGGGGTGCCGAGCAGTACTTC.

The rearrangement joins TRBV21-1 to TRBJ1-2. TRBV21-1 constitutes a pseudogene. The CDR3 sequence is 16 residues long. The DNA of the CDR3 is TGTGCCAGCAGCCCCGTGGGGGGTCTTGGGAACTATGGCTACACCTTC. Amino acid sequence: CASSPVGGLGNYGYTF.

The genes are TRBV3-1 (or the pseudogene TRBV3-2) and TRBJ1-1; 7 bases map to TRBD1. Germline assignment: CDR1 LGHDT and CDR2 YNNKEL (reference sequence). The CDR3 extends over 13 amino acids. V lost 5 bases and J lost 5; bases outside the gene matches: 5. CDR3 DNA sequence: TGTGCCAGCAGCTCGACAGGGAGGACTGAAGCTTTCTTT. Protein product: CASSSTGRTEAFF.

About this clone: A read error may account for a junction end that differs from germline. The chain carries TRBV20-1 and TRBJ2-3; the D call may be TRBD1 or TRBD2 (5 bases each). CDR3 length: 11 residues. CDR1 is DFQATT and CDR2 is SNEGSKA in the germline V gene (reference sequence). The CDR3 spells CSAQRSGHWVF. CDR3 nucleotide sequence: TGCAGTGCTCAGAGGAGCGGACACTGGGTATTT.

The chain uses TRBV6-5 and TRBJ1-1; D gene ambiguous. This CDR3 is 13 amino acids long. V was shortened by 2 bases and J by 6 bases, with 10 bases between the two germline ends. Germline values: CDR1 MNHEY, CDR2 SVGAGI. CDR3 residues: CASSYVGSSEAFF. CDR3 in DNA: TGTGCCAGCAGTTACGTGGGTAGCTCTGAAGCTTTCTTT.

The CDR3 is CASSLSDRGYTEAFF. CDR3 nucleotides: TGTGCCAGCAGCTTATCGGACAGGGGATACACTGAAGCTTTCTTT. The genes are TRBV7-6 and TRBJ1-1; 9 positions agree with TRBD1. V shed 2 bases and J 3 bases; nucleotides not matched to a gene: 4. The length of the CDR3 is 15 residues. Germline V gene data show CDR1 as SGHVS and CDR2 as FNYEAQ.

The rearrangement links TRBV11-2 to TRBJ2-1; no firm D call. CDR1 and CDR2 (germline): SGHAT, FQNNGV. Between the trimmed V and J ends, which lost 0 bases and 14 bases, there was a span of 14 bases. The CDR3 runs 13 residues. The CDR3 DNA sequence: TGTGCCAGCAGCTTAGACCACAACGGTTTAAAGTTCTTC. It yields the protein CASSLDHNGLKFF.

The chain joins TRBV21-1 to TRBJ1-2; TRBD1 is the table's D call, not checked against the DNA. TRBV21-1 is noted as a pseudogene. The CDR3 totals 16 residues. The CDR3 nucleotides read TGTGCCAGCAGCAGGGACACGGATTCCGGCCGCTATGGCTACACCTTC. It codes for CASSRDTDSGRYGYTF.

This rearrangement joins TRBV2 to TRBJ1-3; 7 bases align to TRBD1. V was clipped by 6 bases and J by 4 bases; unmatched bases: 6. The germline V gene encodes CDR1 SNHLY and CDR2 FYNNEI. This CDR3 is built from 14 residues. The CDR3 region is CASRETGLGNTIYF. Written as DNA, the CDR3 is TGTGCCAGCAGAGAGACAGGGTTGGGAAACACCATATATTTT.

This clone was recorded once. CDR3 loop: CASSPGPSGDTQYF. As DNA, the CDR3 is TGCGCCAGCAGCCCCGGGCCTTCGGGGGATACGCAGTATTTT. V usage is TRBV5-1 and J usage is TRBJ2-3; tentatively, D is TRBD2 (5 bases). The CDR3 contains 14 residues. CDR1 and CDR2 from the germline V gene are SGHRS and YFSETQ. Trimming took 4 bases from V and 6 from J, leaving 15 bases between them.

The DNA for the CDR3 is TGTGCCATCAGTGAGTCGGGGGGGAGCAATCAGCCCCAGCATTTT. This sequence encodes CAISESGGSNQPQHF. V gene TRBV10-3 combines with J gene TRBJ1-5; TRBD1 is a possible D gene (5 bases). Germline V gene lookup returns CDR1 ENHRY and CDR2 SYGVKD. This CDR3 contains 15 residues. Trimming took off 0 bases at V and 1 base at J, with 7 bases between the two ends.